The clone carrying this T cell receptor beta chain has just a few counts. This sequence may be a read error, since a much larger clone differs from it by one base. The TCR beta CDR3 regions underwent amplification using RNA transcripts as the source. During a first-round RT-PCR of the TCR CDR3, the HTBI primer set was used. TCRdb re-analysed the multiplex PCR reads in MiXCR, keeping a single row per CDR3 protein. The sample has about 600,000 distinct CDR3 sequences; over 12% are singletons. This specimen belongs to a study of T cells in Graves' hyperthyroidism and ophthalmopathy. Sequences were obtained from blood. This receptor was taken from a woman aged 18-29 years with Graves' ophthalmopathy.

The CDR3 DNA reads as TGTGCCAGCAGTCAGGGCTGGGCGGCCACAGATACGCAGTATTTT. Protein product: CASSQGWAATDTQYF. The rearrangement joins TRBV28 to TRBJ2-3; perhaps TRBD1 as D (5 bases). CDR1 and CDR2 from the germline V gene are MDHEN and SYDVKM. This CDR3 has 15 amino acids. The germline V and J ends were trimmed by 5 bases and 2 bases, with 14 bases remaining between them. Filled out from reference TRBV28 and TRBJ2-3, the complete variable domain reads DVKVTQSSRYLVKRTGEKVFLECVQDMDHENMFWYRQDPGLGLRLIYFSYDVKMKEKGDIPEGYSVSREKKERFSLILESASTNQTSMYLCASSQGWAATDTQYFGPGTRLTVL.